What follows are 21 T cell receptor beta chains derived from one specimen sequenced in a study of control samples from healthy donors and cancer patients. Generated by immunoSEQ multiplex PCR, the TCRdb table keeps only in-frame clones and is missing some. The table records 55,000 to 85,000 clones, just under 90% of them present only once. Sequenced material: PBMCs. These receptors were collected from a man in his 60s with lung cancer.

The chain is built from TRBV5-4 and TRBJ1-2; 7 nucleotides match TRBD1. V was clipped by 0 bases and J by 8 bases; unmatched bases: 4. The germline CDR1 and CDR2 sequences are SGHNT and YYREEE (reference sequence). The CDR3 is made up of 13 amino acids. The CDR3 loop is CASSLETGRGYTF. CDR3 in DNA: TGTGCCAGCAGCTTGGAGACAGGGCGCGGCTACACCTTC.

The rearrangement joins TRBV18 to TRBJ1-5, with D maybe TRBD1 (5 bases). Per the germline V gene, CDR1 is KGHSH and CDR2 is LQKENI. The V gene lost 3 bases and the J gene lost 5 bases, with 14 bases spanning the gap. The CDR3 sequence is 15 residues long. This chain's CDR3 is CASSPTTAQDQPQHF. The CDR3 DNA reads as TGTGCCAGCTCACCTACGACAGCACAGGATCAGCCCCAGCATTTT.

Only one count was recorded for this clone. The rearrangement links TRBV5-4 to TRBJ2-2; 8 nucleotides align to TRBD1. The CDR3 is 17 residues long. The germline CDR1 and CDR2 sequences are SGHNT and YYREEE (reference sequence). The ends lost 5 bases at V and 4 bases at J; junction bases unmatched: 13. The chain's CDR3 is CASRKIGGQGLTGELFF. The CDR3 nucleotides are TGTGCCAGCAGAAAGATAGGAGGACAGGGCCTCACCGGGGAGCTGTTTTTT.

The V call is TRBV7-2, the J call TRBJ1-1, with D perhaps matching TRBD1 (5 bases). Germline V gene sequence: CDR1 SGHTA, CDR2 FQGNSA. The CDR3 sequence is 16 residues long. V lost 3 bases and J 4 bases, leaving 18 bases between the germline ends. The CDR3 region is CASSFQSAGGGTEAFF. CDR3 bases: TGTGCCAGCAGCTTTCAGAGCGCGGGGGGAGGCACTGAAGCTTTCTTT.

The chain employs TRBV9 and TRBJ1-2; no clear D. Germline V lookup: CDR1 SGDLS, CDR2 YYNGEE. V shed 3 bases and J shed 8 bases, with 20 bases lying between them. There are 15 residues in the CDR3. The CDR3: CASSEQSGLGLGYTF. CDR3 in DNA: TGTGCCAGCAGCGAACAATCGGGGTTAGGACTAGGCTACACCTTC. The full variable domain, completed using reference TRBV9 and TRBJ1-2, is DSGVTQTPKHLITATGQRVTLRCSPRSGDLSVYWYQQSLDQGLQFLIQYYNGEERAKGNILERFSAQQFPDLHSELNLSSLELGDSALYFCASSEQSGLGLGYTFGSGTRLTVV.

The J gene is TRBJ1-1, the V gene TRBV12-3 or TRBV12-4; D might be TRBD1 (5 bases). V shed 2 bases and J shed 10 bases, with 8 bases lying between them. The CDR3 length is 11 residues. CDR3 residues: CASSLSGGAFF. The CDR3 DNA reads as TGTGCCAGCAGTTTATCGGGGGGAGCTTTCTTT.

The CDR3 is CASSVSRDGFYGYTF. The CDR3 nucleotides are TGTGCCAGCAGCGTCTCCCGGGACGGATTTTATGGCTACACCTTC. The chain has TRBV9 and TRBJ1-2; TRBD1 is a possible D gene (5 bases). The germline CDR1 and CDR2 sequences are SGDLS and YYNGEE. The CDR3 contains 15 residues. V was trimmed by 2 bases and J by 5 bases, leaving 16 bases between them. Complete variable domain (other parts from reference TRBV9 and TRBJ1-2): DSGVTQTPKHLITATGQRVTLRCSPRSGDLSVYWYQQSLDQGLQFLIQYYNGEERAKGNILERFSAQQFPDLHSELNLSSLELGDSALYFCASSVSRDGFYGYTFGSGTRLTVV.

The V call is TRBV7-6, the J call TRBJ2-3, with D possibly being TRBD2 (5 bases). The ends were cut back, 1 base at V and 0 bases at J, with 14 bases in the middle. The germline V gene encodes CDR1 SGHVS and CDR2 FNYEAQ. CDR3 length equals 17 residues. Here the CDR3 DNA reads TGTGCCAGCAGCTTAGGGTCGCGGCGGACTAGCACAGATACGCAGTATTTT. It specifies CASSLGSRRTSTDTQYF.

In DNA form, the CDR3 reads TGTGCCAGCAGCCCCAGGGACAGGGGGCGCACAGCGAACACCGGGGAGCTGTTTTTT. This gives the protein CASSPRDRGRTANTGELFF. The V and J genes are TRBV7-3 and TRBJ2-2, with TRBD1 identical over 12 bases. CDR3 size: 19 residues. Germline CDR1 SGHTA, CDR2 FQGTGA. V shed 5 bases, J shed 0 bases, and the junction held 10 bases outside the gene matches.

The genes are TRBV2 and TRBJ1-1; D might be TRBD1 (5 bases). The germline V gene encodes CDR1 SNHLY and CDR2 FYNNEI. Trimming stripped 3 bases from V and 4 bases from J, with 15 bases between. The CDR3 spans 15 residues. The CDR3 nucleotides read TGTGCCAGCAGTGAGTTGGGGCCGGCAAGCACTGAAGCTTTCTTT. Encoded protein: CASSELGPASTEAFF.

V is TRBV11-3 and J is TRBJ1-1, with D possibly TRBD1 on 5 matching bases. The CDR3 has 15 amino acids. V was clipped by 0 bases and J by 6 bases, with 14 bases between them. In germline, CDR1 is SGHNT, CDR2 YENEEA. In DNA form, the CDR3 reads TGTGCCAGCAGCTTAGAAAGGGGAGGTTGGGCTGAAGCTTTCTTT. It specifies CASSLERGGWAEAFF.

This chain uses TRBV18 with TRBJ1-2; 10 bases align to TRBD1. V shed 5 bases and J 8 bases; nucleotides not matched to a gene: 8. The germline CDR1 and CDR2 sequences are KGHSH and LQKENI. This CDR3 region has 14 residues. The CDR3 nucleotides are TGTGCCAGCTCATCATTGGGACAGGGGCGAGGCTACACCTTC. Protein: CASSSLGQGRGYTF.

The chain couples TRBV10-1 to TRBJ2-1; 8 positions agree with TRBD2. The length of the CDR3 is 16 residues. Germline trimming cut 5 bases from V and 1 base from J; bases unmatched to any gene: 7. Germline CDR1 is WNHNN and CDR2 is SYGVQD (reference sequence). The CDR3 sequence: CASSPYTGGSYNEQFF. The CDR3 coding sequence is TGCGCCAGCAGTCCATACACGGGGGGGTCCTACAATGAGCAGTTCTTC.

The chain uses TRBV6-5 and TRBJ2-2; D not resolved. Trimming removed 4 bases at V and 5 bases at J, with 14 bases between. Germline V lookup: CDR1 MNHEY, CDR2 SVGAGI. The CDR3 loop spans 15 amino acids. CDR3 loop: CASSSPADRTGELFF. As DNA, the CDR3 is TGTGCCAGCAGTTCCCCCGCGGATCGAACCGGGGAGCTGTTTTTT.

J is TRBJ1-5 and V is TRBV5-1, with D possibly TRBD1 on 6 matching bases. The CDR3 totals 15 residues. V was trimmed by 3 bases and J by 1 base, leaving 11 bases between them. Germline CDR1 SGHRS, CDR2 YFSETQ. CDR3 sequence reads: CASSSGGLSNQPQHF. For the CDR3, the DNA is TGCGCCAGCAGCTCGGGGGGGCTAAGCAATCAGCCCCAGCATTTT.

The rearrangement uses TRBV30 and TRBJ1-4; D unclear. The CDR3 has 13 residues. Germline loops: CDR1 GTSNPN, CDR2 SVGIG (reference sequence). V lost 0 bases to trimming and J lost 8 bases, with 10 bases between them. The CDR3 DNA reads TGTGCCTGGAGTGTACGCGGGGAGGAAAAACTGTTTTTT. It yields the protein CAWSVRGEEKLFF. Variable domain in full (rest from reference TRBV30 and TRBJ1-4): SQTIHQWPATLVQPVGSPLSLECTVEGTSNPNLYWYRQAAGRGLQLLFYSVGIGQISSEVPQNLSASRPQDRQFILSSKKLLLSDSGFYLCAWSVRGEEKLFFGSGTQLSVL.

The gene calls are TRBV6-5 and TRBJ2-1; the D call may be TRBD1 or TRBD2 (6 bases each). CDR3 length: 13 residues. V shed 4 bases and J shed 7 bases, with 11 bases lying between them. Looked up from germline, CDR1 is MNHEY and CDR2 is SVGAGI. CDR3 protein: CASSSGGGNEQFF. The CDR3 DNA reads TGTGCCAGCAGTTCCGGGGGCGGGAATGAGCAGTTCTTC.

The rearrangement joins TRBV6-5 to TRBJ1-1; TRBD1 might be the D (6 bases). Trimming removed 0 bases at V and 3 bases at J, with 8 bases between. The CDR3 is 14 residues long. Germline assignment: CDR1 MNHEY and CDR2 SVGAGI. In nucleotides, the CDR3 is TGTGCCAGCAGTTACTCGCCAGGGGACACTGAAGCTTTCTTT. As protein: CASSYSPGDTEAFF.

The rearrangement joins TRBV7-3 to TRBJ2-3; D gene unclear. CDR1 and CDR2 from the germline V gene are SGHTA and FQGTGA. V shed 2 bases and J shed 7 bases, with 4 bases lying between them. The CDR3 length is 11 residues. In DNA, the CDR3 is TGTGCCAGCAGCTTAGGTAATACGCAGTATTTT. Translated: CASSLGNTQYF.

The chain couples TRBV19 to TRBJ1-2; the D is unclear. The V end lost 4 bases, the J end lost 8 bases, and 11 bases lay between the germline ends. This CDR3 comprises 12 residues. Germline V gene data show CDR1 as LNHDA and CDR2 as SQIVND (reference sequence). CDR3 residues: CASSTTLGGYTF. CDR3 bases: TGTGCCAGTAGTACCACCCTTGGAGGCTACACCTTC.

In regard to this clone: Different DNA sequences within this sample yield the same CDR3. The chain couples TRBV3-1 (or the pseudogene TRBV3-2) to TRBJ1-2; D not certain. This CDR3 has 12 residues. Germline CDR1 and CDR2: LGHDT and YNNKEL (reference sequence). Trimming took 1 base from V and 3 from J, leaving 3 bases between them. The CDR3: CASSQGDYGYTF. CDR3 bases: TGTGCCAGCAGCCAAGGGGACTATGGCTACACCTTC.